This entry lists 18 T cell receptor beta chains sequenced from one sample in a study of low-dose radiotherapy and immunotherapy resistance in tumors. With TRAV- and TRBV-specific primers, first-strand cDNA was made, covering the alpha and beta chains. TCR amplification involved about 18 PCR cycles with a constant-region primer and V-primer adapter. MiXCR, applied by TCRdb to the reads, yields one record per CDR3 protein. The repertoire holds roughly 17,000 distinct CDR3 sequences, with around three quarters as singletons. These receptors all stem from a human donor with advanced metastatic prostate, ovarian, gallbladder or colorectal cancer (not recorded which). This table probably holds off-target reads from a library built for another chain.

This clonotype was observed a few times. V gene TRBV27 combines with J gene TRBJ1-4; 8 bases match TRBD1. The germline V gene encodes CDR1 MNHEY and CDR2 SMNVEV (reference sequence). V shed 5 bases and J 8 bases; nucleotides not matched to a gene: 13. There are 16 residues in the CDR3. CDR3 nucleotides: TGTGCCAGCAGTCCACGAATCCAGGGGGCGTACGAAAAACTGTTTTTT. This gives the protein CASSPRIQGAYEKLFF.

The J gene is TRBJ2-7, the V gene TRBV28; TRBD2 matches 8 bases. Germline V lookup: CDR1 MDHEN, CDR2 SYDVKM. The junction had 13 bases not matched to a gene; V was cut back by 10 bases and J by 2 bases. This CDR3 region has 15 residues. CDR3: CAISTPREGPYEQYF. As DNA, the CDR3 is TGTGCCATTTCCACCCCACGGGAGGGACCCTACGAGCAGTACTTC.

J is TRBJ2-2 and V is TRBV28; 7 bases agree with TRBD1. Germline V gene lookup returns CDR1 MDHEN and CDR2 SYDVKM. V shed 2 bases, J shed 6 bases, and the junction held 9 bases outside the gene matches. The CDR3 covers 16 residues. The CDR3 protein is CASSLRTGGFSGELFF. CDR3 nucleotides: TGTGCCAGCAGTTTAAGGACAGGAGGTTTTTCCGGGGAGCTGTTTTTT.

This clonotype was seen more than once but under ten times. The chain uses TRBV5-1 and TRBJ2-7; TRBD1 aligns across 9 bases. CDR3 size: 16 residues. V trimming: 0 bases; J trimming: 0 bases; junction bases outside the gene matches: 4. The germline V gene has CDR1 SGHRS and CDR2 YFSETQ. This chain's CDR3 is CASSLDGTGFSYEQYF. CDR3 nucleotide sequence: TGCGCCAGCAGCTTGGATGGGACAGGGTTCTCCTACGAGCAGTACTTC.

The genes are TRBV28 and TRBJ2-1; 10 bases are a match to TRBD2. The J segment lost 12 bases and the V segment lost 6 bases, leaving 11 bases of the junction unmatched. The CDR3 is made up of 14 amino acids. Germline lookup yields CDR1 MDHEN and CDR2 SYDVKM. CDR3 coding DNA: TGTGCCAGCAGAATAGGTAGCGGGAGGTCGGTGCAGTTCTTC. Its translation is CASRIGSGRSVQFF.

This chain links TRBV14 with TRBJ1-1; D is unclear. Germline lookup yields CDR1 SGHDN and CDR2 FVKESK. The CDR3 runs 13 residues. V lost 1 base, J lost 8 bases, and 11 bases lay in between. The CDR3: CASSQVYNAEAFF. CDR3 nucleotide sequence: TGTGCCAGCAGCCAAGTTTACAATGCGGAAGCTTTCTTT. The full variable domain, completed using reference TRBV14 and TRBJ1-1, is EAGVTQFPSHSVIEKGQTVTLRCDPISGHDNLYWYRRVMGKEIKFLLHFVKESKQDESGMPNNRFLAERTGGTYSTLKVQPAELEDSGVYFCASSQVYNAEAFFGQGTRLTVV.

This rearrangement joins TRBV6-4 to TRBJ2-3; 8 nucleotides align to TRBD2. Germline CDR1 reads MRHNA; CDR2 reads SNTAGT. V dropped 3 bases and J dropped 8; count of bases not matched to a gene: 10. CDR3 size: 15 residues. CDR3 amino acids: CASSESGGGRSTQYF. In nucleotides, the CDR3 is TGTGCCAGCAGTGAGTCCGGGGGGGGGCGATCTACGCAGTATTTT.

V and J are TRBV14 and TRBJ2-5, with a tentative D call TRBD2 (5 bases). Trimming stripped 5 bases from V and 1 base from J, with 11 bases between. Germline values: CDR1 SGHDN, CDR2 FVKESK. The CDR3 is made up of 14 amino acids. The CDR3 reads CASSWRFPQETQYF. The CDR3 nucleotides read TGTGCCAGCAGCTGGAGGTTCCCCCAAGAGACCCAGTACTTC.

This chain connects TRBV12-3 or TRBV12-4 to TRBJ2-7, with 9 bases lining up with TRBD2. The CDR3 loop spans 14 amino acids. V dropped 4 bases and J dropped 1; count of bases not matched to a gene: 2. CDR3 residues: CASSWTSESYEQYF. CDR3 nucleotide sequence: TGTGCCAGCAGTTGGACTAGCGAATCCTACGAGCAGTACTTC.

This clonotype was seen more than once but under ten times. The chain employs TRBV6-5 and TRBJ2-3, with 7 bases identical to TRBD2. This CDR3 is 17 amino acids long. J gave up 2 bases and V 2 bases, and 10 bases lay outside the gene matches. The germline gives CDR1 MNHEY, CDR2 SVGAGI. The CDR3 reads CASSYGAGLADTDTQYF. The CDR3 DNA follows: TGTGCCAGCAGTTACGGTGCTGGGCTAGCGGACACAGATACGCAGTATTTT.

This clonotype was counted a few times. This chain uses TRBV4-3 with TRBJ2-1; 9 bases fit TRBD2. V was clipped by 0 bases and J by 10 bases; unmatched bases: 1. Germline CDR1 LGHNA, CDR2 YSLEER. This CDR3 has 13 amino acids. The DNA of the CDR3 is TGCGCCAGCAGCCAAGATGCGGGGGGGGAGCAGTTCTTC. Translation gives CASSQDAGGEQFF.

The genes are TRBV5-1 and TRBJ1-5; maybe TRBD1 (5 bases). V was clipped by 1 base and J by 5 bases, with 13 bases between them. The CDR3 is made up of 15 amino acids. The germline gives CDR1 SGHRS, CDR2 YFSETQ. DNA of the CDR3: TGCGCCAGCAGCTTGTCCCCGACAGAAGATCAGCCCCAGCATTTT. Translating gives CASSLSPTEDQPQHF. The whole variable domain, filled in from reference TRBV5-1 and TRBJ1-5, reads KAGVTQTPRYLIKTRGQQVTLSCSPISGHRSVSWYQQTPGQGLQFLFEYFSETQRNKGNFPGRFSGRQFSNSRSEMNVSTLELGDSALYLCASSLSPTEDQPQHFGDGTRLSIL.

This chain connects TRBV3-1 to TRBJ1-3; the D gene is possibly TRBD1 (5 bases). Germline assignment: CDR1 LGHDT and CDR2 YNNKEL (reference sequence). This CDR3 spans 12 amino acids. V gave up 0 bases and J gave up 13 bases, with 10 bases separating them. The CDR3 DNA sequence: TGTGCCAGCAGCCAAGATCTTCGACAGATATATTTT. It yields the protein CASSQDLRQIYF.

The sample holds one count of this clonotype. The J gene is TRBJ2-7, the V gene TRBV29-1; D remains unclear. The CDR3 totals 12 residues. The germline gives CDR1 SQVTM, CDR2 ANQGSEA. Deletions cut 6 bases from V and 2 bases from J, with 11 bases between. The CDR3 sequence is CSVHTLTYEQYF. The CDR3 nucleotides read TGCAGCGTACATACACTGACCTACGAGCAGTACTTC.

V usage is TRBV5-1 and J usage is TRBJ1-2; D may be TRBD1 (6 bases). The CDR3 is 15 amino acids. From germline, CDR1 is SGHRS and CDR2 YFSETQ. V was trimmed by 0 bases and J by 5 bases, leaving 14 bases between them. The CDR3 loop is CASSLESSRGYGYTF. For the CDR3, the DNA is TGCGCCAGCAGCTTGGAGTCCTCCAGGGGTTATGGCTACACCTTC.

V usage is TRBV29-1 and J usage is TRBJ1-4; D gene ambiguous. The germline V gene has CDR1 SQVTM and CDR2 ANQGSEA. The CDR3 contains 12 residues. Trimming took off 5 bases at V and 2 bases at J, with 6 bases between the two ends. The DNA of the CDR3 is TGCAGCGTTCTGGGGACTAATGAAAAACTGTTTTTT. This sequence encodes CSVLGTNEKLFF. Using reference TRBV29-1 and TRBJ1-4 for the parts outside the CDR3, the full variable domain is SAVISQKPSRDICQRGTSLTIQCQVDSQVTMMFWYRQQPGQSLTLIATANQGSEATYESGFVIDKFPISRPNLTFSTLTVSNMSPEDSSIYLCSVLGTNEKLFFGSGTQLSVL.

The chain carries TRBV29-1 and TRBJ1-1; D may be TRBD1 (5 bases). V lost 8 bases, J lost 3 bases, and 10 bases lay in between. Germline loops: CDR1 SQVTM, CDR2 ANQGSEA. The CDR3 contains 11 residues. CDR3 sequence: CSPQVYTEAFF. The CDR3 DNA reads as TGCAGCCCACAGGTCTACACTGAAGCTTTCTTT.

This rearrangement joins TRBV6-2 or TRBV6-3 to TRBJ2-5; 8 positions match TRBD1. The junction had 3 bases not matched to a gene; V was cut back by 7 bases and J by 2 bases. CDR3 size: 13 residues. Germline assignment: CDR1 MNHEY and CDR2 SVGEGT. The CDR3 reads CASKGTGQETQYF. CDR3 nucleotides: TGTGCCAGCAAGGGGACAGGTCAAGAGACCCAGTACTTC.